This T cell receptor beta chain was sequenced for a study of memory CD4+ T cells and cytomegalovirus serostatus. Single viable CD3+CD4+CD8-CD45RO+ cells were sorted as the memory CD4+ T cells. The CDR3 contains 15 residues. CDR1 is LNHDA and CDR2 is SQIVND in the germline V gene (reference sequence). With 1 base removed from V and 5 bases from J, the gap between germline ends came to 11 bases. Only in-frame clones appear in the TCRdb table, and some are missing; sequencing was by immunoSEQ multiplex PCR. The sample contains about 46,000 clones, about three quarters of which appear only once. The sequenced material came from memory CD4+ T cells from blood. This receptor was obtained from an adult in good health and CMV-seronegative. The chain uses TRBV19 and TRBJ2-2, with D unclear. This CDR3 reads CASSIGLLGTGELFF. CDR3 DNA sequence: TGTGCCAGTAGTATAGGGCTATTGGGTACCGGGGAGCTGTTTTTT.